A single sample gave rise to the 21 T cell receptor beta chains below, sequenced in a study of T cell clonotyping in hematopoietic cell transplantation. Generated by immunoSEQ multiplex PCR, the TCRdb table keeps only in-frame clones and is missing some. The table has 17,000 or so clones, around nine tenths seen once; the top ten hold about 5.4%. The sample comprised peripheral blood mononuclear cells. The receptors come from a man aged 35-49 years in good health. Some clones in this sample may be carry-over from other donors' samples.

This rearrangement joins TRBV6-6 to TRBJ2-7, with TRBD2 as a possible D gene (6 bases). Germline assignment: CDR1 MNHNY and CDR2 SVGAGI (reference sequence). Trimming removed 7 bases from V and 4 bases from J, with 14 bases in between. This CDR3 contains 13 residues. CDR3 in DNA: TGTGCCAGCACCGAGGGGAGCGGGTACGAGCAGTACTTC. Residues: CASTEGSGYEQYF.

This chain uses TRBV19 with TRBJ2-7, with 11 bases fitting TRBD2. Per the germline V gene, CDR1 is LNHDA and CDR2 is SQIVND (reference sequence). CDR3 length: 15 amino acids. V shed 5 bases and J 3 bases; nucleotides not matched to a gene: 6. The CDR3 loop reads CASSPGTSGYYEQYF. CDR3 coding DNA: TGTGCCAGTAGTCCCGGGACTAGCGGTTACTACGAGCAGTACTTC.

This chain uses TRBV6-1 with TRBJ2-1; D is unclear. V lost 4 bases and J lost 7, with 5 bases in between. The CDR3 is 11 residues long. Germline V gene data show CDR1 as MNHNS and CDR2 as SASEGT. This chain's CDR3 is CASSVRNEQFF. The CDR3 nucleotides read TGTGCCAGCAGTGTACGTAATGAGCAGTTCTTC.

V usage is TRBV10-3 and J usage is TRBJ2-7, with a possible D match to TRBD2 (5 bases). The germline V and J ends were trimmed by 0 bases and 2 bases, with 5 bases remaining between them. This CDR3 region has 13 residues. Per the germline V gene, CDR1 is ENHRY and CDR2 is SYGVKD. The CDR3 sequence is CAISESGAYEQYF. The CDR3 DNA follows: TGTGCCATCAGTGAGTCGGGAGCCTACGAGCAGTACTTC.

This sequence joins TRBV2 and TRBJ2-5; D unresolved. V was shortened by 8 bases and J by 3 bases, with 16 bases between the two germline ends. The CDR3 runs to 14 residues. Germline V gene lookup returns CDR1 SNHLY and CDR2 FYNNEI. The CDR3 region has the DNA TGTGCCAGCTTGTCTTTGGACCGGAAAGAGACCCAGTACTTC. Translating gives CASLSLDRKETQYF. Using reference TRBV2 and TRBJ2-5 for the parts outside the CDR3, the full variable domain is EPEVTQTPSHQVTQMGQEVILRCVPISNHLYFYWYRQILGQKVEFLVSFYNNEISEKSEIFDDQFSVERPDGSNFTLKIRSTKLEDSAMYFCASLSLDRKETQYFGPGTRLLVL.

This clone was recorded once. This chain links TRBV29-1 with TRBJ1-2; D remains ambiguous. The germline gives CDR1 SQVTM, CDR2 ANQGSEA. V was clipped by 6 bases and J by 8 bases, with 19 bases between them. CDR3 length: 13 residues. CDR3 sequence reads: CSVPREGPWGYTF. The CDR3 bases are TGCAGCGTCCCCCGAGAGGGCCCCTGGGGCTACACCTTC.

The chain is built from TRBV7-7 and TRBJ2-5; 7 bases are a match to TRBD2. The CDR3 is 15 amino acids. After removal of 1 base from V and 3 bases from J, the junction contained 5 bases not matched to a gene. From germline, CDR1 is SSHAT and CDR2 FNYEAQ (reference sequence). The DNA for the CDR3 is TGTGCCAGCAGCTTAGGTGGGACTACAAAAGAGACCCAGTACTTC. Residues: CASSLGGTTKETQYF.

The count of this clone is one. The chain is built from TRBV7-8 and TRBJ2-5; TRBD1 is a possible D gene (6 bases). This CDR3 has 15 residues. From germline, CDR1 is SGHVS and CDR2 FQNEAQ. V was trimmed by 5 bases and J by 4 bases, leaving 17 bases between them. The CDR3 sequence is CASSPVQGMGETQYF. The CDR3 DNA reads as TGTGCCAGCAGCCCCGTTCAGGGGATGGGAGAGACCCAGTACTTC. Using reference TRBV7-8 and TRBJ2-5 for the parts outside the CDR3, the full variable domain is GAGVSQSPRYKVAKRGQDVALRCDPISGHVSLFWYQQALGQGPEFLTYFQNEAQLDKSGLPSDRFFAERPEGSVSTLKIQRTQQEDSAVYLCASSPVQGMGETQYFGPGTRLLVL.

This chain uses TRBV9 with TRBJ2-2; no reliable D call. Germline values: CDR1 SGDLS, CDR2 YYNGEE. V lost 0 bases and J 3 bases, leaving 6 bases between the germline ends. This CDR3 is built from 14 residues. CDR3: CASSVDSYTGELFF. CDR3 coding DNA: TGTGCCAGCAGCGTAGATAGCTACACCGGGGAGCTGTTTTTT.

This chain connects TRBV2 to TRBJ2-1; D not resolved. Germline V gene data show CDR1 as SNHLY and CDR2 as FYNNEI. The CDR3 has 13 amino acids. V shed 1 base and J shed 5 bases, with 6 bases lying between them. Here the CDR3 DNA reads TGTGCCAGCAGTGAAGACTTGAACAATGAGCAGTTCTTC. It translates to CASSEDLNNEQFF.

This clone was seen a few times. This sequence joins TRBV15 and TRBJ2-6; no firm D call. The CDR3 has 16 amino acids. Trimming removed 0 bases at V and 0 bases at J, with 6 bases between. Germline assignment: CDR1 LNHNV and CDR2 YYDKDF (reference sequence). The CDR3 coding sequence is TGTGCCACCAGCAGAGATCAAAGCTCTGGGGCCAACGTCCTGACTTTC. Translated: CATSRDQSSGANVLTF.

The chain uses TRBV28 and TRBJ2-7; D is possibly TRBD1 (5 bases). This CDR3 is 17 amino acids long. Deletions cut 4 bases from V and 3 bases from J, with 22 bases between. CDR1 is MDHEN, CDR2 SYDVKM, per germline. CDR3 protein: CASSSRWGAPSFYEQYF. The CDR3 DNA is TGTGCCAGCAGTTCCCGGTGGGGCGCGCCCTCTTTCTACGAGCAGTACTTC. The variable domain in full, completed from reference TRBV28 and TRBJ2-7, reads DVKVTQSSRYLVKRTGEKVFLECVQDMDHENMFWYRQDPGLGLRLIYFSYDVKMKEKGDIPEGYSVSREKKERFSLILESASTNQTSMYLCASSSRWGAPSFYEQYFGPGTRLTVT.

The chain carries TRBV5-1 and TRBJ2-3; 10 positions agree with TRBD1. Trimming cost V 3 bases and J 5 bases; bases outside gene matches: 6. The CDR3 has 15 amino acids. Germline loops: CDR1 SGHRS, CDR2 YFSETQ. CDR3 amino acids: CASSWGQGQQDTQYF. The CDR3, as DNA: TGCGCCAGCAGCTGGGGACAGGGGCAGCAAGATACGCAGTATTTT.

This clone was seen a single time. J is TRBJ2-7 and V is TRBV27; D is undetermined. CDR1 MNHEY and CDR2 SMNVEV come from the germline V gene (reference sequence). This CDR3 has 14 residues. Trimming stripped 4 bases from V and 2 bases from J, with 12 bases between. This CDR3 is CASSSTVTPYEQYF. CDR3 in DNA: TGTGCCAGCAGTTCAACAGTTACCCCCTACGAGCAGTACTTC.

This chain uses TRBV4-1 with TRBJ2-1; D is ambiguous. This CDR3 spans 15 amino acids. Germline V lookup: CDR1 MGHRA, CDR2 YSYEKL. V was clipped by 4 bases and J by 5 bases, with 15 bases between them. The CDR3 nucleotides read TGCGCCAGCAGCCGTGGGTCAATCTTGCACAATGAGCAGTTCTTC. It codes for CASSRGSILHNEQFF.

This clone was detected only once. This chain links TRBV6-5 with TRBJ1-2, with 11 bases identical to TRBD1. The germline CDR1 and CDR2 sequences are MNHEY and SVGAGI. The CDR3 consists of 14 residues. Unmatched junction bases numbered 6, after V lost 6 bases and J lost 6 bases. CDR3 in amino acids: CASRRTGGGHGYTF. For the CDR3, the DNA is TGTGCCAGCAGACGGACAGGGGGCGGGCATGGCTACACCTTC.

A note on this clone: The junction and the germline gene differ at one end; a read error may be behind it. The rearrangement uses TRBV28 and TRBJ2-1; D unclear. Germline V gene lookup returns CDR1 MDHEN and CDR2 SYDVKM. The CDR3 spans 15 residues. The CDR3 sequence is CASSPMTDSYTEQFF. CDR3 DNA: TGTGCCAGCAGTCCAATGACCGATTCATACACTGAGCAGTTCTTC.

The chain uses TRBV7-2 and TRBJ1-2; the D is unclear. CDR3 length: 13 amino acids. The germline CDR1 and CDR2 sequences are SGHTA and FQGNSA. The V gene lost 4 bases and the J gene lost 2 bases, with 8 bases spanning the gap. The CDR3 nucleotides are TGTGCCAGCAGCTCCGGAGGGAACTATGGCTACACCTTC. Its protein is CASSSGGNYGYTF.

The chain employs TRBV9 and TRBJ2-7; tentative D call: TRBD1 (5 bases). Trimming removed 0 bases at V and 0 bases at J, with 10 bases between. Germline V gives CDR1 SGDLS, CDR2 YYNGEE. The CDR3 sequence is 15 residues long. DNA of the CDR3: TGTGCCAGCAGCGTAGAGGACAAAACCTCCTACGAGCAGTACTTC. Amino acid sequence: CASSVEDKTSYEQYF. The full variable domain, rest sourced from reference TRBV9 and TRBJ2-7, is DSGVTQTPKHLITATGQRVTLRCSPRSGDLSVYWYQQSLDQGLQFLIQYYNGEERAKGNILERFSAQQFPDLHSELNLSSLELGDSALYFCASSVEDKTSYEQYFGPGTRLTVT.

CDR3 loop: CAGGEGGNTGELFF. The CDR3 nucleotides read TGTGCCGGAGGAGAGGGCGGAAACACCGGGGAGCTGTTTTTT. The chain has TRBV9 and TRBJ2-2, with D maybe TRBD2 (5 bases). CDR1 and CDR2 from the germline V gene are SGDLS and YYNGEE. V was pared by 10 bases and J by 2 bases, with 15 bases between. The CDR3 covers 14 residues.

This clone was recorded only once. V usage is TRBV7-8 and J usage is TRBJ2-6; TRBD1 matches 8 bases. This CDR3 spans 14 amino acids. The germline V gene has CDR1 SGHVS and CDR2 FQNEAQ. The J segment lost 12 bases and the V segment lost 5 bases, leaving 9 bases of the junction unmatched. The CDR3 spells CASSALGQALVLTF. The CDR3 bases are TGTGCCAGCAGCGCCCTGGGACAGGCGCTCGTCCTGACTTTC.